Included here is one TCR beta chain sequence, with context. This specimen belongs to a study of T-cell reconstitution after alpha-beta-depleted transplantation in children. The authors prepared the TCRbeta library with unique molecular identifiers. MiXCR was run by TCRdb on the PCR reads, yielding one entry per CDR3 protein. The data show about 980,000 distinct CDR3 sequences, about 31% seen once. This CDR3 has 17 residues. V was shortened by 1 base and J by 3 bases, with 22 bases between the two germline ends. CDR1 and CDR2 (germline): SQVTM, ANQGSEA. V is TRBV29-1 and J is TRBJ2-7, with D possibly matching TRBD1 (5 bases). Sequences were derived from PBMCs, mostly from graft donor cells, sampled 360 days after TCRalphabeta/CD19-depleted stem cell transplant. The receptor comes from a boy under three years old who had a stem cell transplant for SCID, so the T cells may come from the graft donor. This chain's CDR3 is CSVEGGQGWGQSYEQYF. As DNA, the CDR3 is TGCAGCGTTGAAGGAGGTCAGGGCTGGGGCCAAAGCTACGAGCAGTACTTC.